The 30 T cell receptor beta chains below all came from one sample that was sequenced in a study of blood T cell repertoires in COVID-19. Data came from immunoSEQ multiplex PCR; TCRdb stores just in-frame clones and leaves some out. Here the sample spans approximately 50,000 clones, over 85% being singletons. Material for sequencing was peripheral blood. These receptors all come from a human donor in a cohort sampled during active COVID-19.

This chain links TRBV5-1 with TRBJ1-4; D gene ambiguous. Germline CDR1 and CDR2: SGHRS and YFSETQ. Trimming shortened V by 0 bases and J by 4 bases, and 10 bases separated the two germline ends. The CDR3 runs 15 residues. DNA for the CDR3: TGCGCCAGCAGCTTGGGTCCGGGAGGTAATGAAAAACTGTTTTTT. This translates into CASSLGPGGNEKLFF. Supplemented by reference TRBV5-1 and TRBJ1-4, the full variable domain reads KAGVTQTPRYLIKTRGQQVTLSCSPISGHRSVSWYQQTPGQGLQFLFEYFSETQRNKGNFPGRFSGRQFSNSRSEMNVSTLELGDSALYLCASSLGPGGNEKLFFGSGTQLSVL.

The rearrangement links TRBV14 to TRBJ2-3; a weak D match, TRBD2 (6 bases). The CDR3 sequence is 16 residues long. Trimming took off 1 base at V and 2 bases at J, with 13 bases between the two ends. Germline lookup yields CDR1 SGHDN and CDR2 FVKESK. CDR3 residues: CASSQVGGGSTDTQYF. The CDR3 DNA follows: TGTGCCAGCAGCCAAGTCGGGGGAGGATCCACAGATACGCAGTATTTT.

The genes are TRBV6-5 and TRBJ2-7; TRBD1 is a possible D gene (6 bases). Trimming shortened V by 4 bases and J by 2 bases, and 15 bases separated the two germline ends. Germline lookup yields CDR1 MNHEY and CDR2 SVGAGI. The CDR3 spans 15 residues. The DNA for the CDR3 is TGTGCCAGCAGTTCCCCGGCGGACAGTCCCTACGAGCAGTACTTC. Protein sequence: CASSSPADSPYEQYF.

In its sample, this clone was seen once. The rearrangement uses TRBV7-9 and TRBJ2-7; 8 bases are a match to TRBD2. J lost 2 bases, V lost 1 base, and 16 bases had no gene match. The CDR3 totals 19 residues. CDR1 is SEHNR, CDR2 FQNEAQ, per germline (reference sequence). CDR3: CASSLGGALEAGGTYEQYF. The CDR3 DNA follows: TGTGCCAGCAGCTTAGGGGGAGCGCTTGAGGCGGGAGGTACCTACGAGCAGTACTTC.

This chain connects TRBV2 to TRBJ2-7, with 7 bases matching TRBD2. This CDR3 is built from 12 residues. Germline assignment: CDR1 SNHLY and CDR2 FYNNEI. Trimming took 7 bases from V and 5 from J; bases not matched to a gene: 5. CDR3 sequence: CASMGEGNEQYF. CDR3 bases: TGTGCCAGCATGGGGGAGGGGAACGAGCAGTACTTC.

The rearrangement links TRBV27 to TRBJ2-7, with a possible D match to TRBD1 (6 bases). Trimming took off 5 bases at V and 2 bases at J, with 13 bases between the two ends. The CDR3 sequence is 14 residues long. The germline V gene encodes CDR1 MNHEY and CDR2 SMNVEV (reference sequence). The CDR3 spells CASSTLRGPYEQYF. The CDR3 bases are TGTGCCAGCAGTACACTCAGGGGCCCCTACGAGCAGTACTTC.

Only one count was recorded for this clone. This chain uses TRBV3-1 (or the pseudogene TRBV3-2) with TRBJ2-7; 9 bases map to TRBD2. The CDR3 has 15 residues. The V segment lost 1 base and the J segment 6 bases; nucleotides outside the gene matches: 7. The germline CDR1 and CDR2 sequences are LGHDT and YNNKEL (reference sequence). CDR3 sequence reads: CASSQAASGNREQYF. The CDR3 DNA follows: TGTGCCAGCAGCCAAGCGGCTAGCGGGAATCGCGAGCAGTACTTC.

The chain has TRBV6-5 and TRBJ1-1; 8 bases agree with TRBD1. Trimming at V came to 5 bases and at J to 7 bases, leaving 6 bases not matched to a gene. Germline CDR1 and CDR2: MNHEY and SVGAGI. This CDR3 is built from 13 residues. The CDR3 protein is CASSMDRVLEAFF. DNA of the CDR3: TGTGCCAGCAGTATGGACAGGGTACTTGAAGCTTTCTTT.

This rearrangement joins TRBV6-5 to TRBJ2-7; TRBD1 matches at 11 bases. From germline, CDR1 is MNHEY and CDR2 SVGAGI. The length of the CDR3 is 15 residues. With 5 bases clipped from V and 0 bases from J, the junction kept 3 bases outside the gene matches. CDR3 DNA: TGTGCCAGCAGTCAGGGACAGGGGGTCTCCTACGAGCAGTACTTC. Translation gives CASSQGQGVSYEQYF.

The V gene is TRBV5-6, the J gene TRBJ1-1; TRBD1 might be the D (6 bases). Germline CDR1 SGHDT, CDR2 YYEEEE. The germline V and J ends were trimmed by 0 bases and 6 bases, with 9 bases remaining between them. This CDR3 contains 13 residues. CDR3 nucleotides: TGTGCCAGCAGCTTGGACAGGGTCCCTGAAGCTTTCTTT. Protein: CASSLDRVPEAFF.

The chain employs TRBV2 and TRBJ1-1, with D possibly being TRBD1 (5 bases). CDR1 is SNHLY, CDR2 FYNNEI, per germline. V was pared by 7 bases and J by 0 bases, with 15 bases between. The CDR3 runs to 15 residues. DNA of the CDR3: TGTGCCAGCACTTCCAGGACATATCTGAACACTGAAGCTTTCTTT. It translates to CASTSRTYLNTEAFF. Full variable domain (missing parts from reference TRBV2 and TRBJ1-1): EPEVTQTPSHQVTQMGQEVILRCVPISNHLYFYWYRQILGQKVEFLVSFYNNEISEKSEIFDDQFSVERPDGSNFTLKIRSTKLEDSAMYFCASTSRTYLNTEAFFGQGTRLTVV.

There are a few counts of this clone. The V call is TRBV5-1, the J call TRBJ2-6, with a possible D match to TRBD2 (5 bases). CDR1 and CDR2 (germline): SGHRS, YFSETQ. The ends were cut back, 2 bases at V and 4 bases at J, with 10 bases in the middle. The CDR3 is made up of 15 amino acids. The CDR3 loop reads CASSLFGVGANVLTF. The CDR3 region has the DNA TGCGCCAGCAGCTTATTCGGGGTCGGGGCCAACGTCCTGACTTTC.

This clone was counted a few times. V gene TRBV19 combines with J gene TRBJ1-1; no definite D call. CDR3 length equals 11 residues. Looked up from germline, CDR1 is LNHDA and CDR2 is SQIVND (reference sequence). Trimming took 6 bases from V and 6 from J, leaving 8 bases between them. The DNA for the CDR3 is TGTGCCAGTAGCCTCCGTTCTGAAGCTTTCTTT. The encoded protein is CASSLRSEAFF.

The rearrangement links TRBV6-5 to TRBJ1-2; D call uncertain. Trimming took 6 bases from V and 0 from J, leaving 5 bases between them. The CDR3 spans 12 residues. The germline V gene has CDR1 MNHEY and CDR2 SVGAGI. Written as DNA, the CDR3 is TGTGCCAGCAGACAGTCTAACTATGGCTACACCTTC. This translates into CASRQSNYGYTF.

The V call is TRBV28, the J call TRBJ1-5, with D possibly TRBD1 on 6 matching bases. CDR1 MDHEN and CDR2 SYDVKM come from the germline V gene. This CDR3 spans 14 amino acids. Trimming pared 5 bases from V and 5 bases from J, leaving 13 bases between. CDR3 sequence: CASSTGGRDQPQHF. The CDR3 DNA follows: TGTGCCAGCAGTACCGGGGGGCGCGATCAGCCCCAGCATTTT.

V usage is TRBV5-6 and J usage is TRBJ2-7; 8 nucleotides agree with TRBD2. Germline assignment: CDR1 SGHDT and CDR2 YYEEEE. This CDR3 spans 15 amino acids. J lost 2 bases, V lost 2 bases, and 6 bases had no gene match. The CDR3 reads CASSLLSGSPYEQYV. CDR3 bases: TGTGCCAGCAGCTTACTAAGCGGGAGCCCCTACGAGCAGTACGTC.

J is TRBJ2-3 and V is TRBV25-1, with 10 bases fitting TRBD1. Germline loops: CDR1 MGHDK, CDR2 SYGVNS. This CDR3 spans 15 amino acids. V lost 1 base to trimming and J lost 7 bases; unmatched junction nucleotides: 5. This CDR3 reads CASSESGTGVNTQYF. The CDR3 nucleotides read TGTGCCAGCAGTGAATCCGGGACAGGGGTGAATACGCAGTATTTT.

J is TRBJ2-7 and V is TRBV6-6, with D maybe TRBD2 (5 bases). The CDR3 has 16 residues. The germline CDR1 and CDR2 sequences are MNHNY and SVGAGI (reference sequence). Trimming took 0 bases from V and 3 from J, leaving 15 bases between them. CDR3 bases: TGTGCCAGCAGTTACTCGGGCGGTGGAGGTGGCTACGAGCAGTACGTC. It encodes CASSYSGGGGGYEQYV.

This clone showed up just once. The J gene is TRBJ1-2, the V gene TRBV6-1; the match to TRBD1 covers 9 bases. The CDR3 spans 16 residues. J lost 1 base, V lost 4 bases, and 7 bases had no gene match. CDR1 and CDR2 from the germline V gene are MNHNS and SASEGT. CDR3 loop: CASSVSPGQGNYGYTF. The CDR3 nucleotides are TGTGCCAGCAGTGTGAGTCCGGGACAGGGTAACTATGGCTACACCTTC.

V and J are TRBV18 and TRBJ1-3, with 7 positions matching TRBD1. There are 15 residues in the CDR3. Per germline, CDR1 KGHSH and CDR2 LQKENI. The ends lost 6 bases at V and 2 bases at J; junction bases unmatched: 7. CDR3 DNA: TGTGCCAGCTCCGCGACAGGGTTGGCTGGAAACACCATATATTTT. It codes for CASSATGLAGNTIYF.

In its sample, this clone was seen once. The rearrangement joins TRBV28 to TRBJ2-7; 9 bases map to TRBD1. The CDR3 extends over 14 amino acids. Germline CDR1 is MDHEN and CDR2 is SYDVKM. Trimming cost V 10 bases and J 8 bases; bases outside gene matches: 15. CDR3 coding DNA: TGTGCCACGTCTCCCCGGGACAGGGCTGTAAAGCAGTACTTC. Translation gives CATSPRDRAVKQYF. The entire variable domain, with the rest obtained from reference TRBV28 and TRBJ2-7, is as follows: DVKVTQSSRYLVKRTGEKVFLECVQDMDHENMFWYRQDPGLGLRLIYFSYDVKMKEKGDIPEGYSVSREKKERFSLILESASTNQTSMYLCATSPRDRAVKQYFGPGTRLTVT.

The chain couples TRBV2 to TRBJ2-3; the match to TRBD1 covers 9 bases. The CDR3 sequence is 15 residues long. The J segment lost 5 bases and the V segment lost 4 bases, leaving 7 bases of the junction unmatched. Germline CDR1 reads SNHLY; CDR2 reads FYNNEI. CDR3 nucleotides: TGTGCCAGCAGTGGGGGACAGGGTTGGGGAGATACGCAGTATTTT. It is translated as CASSGGQGWGDTQYF.

This clone is a singleton in its sample. The rearrangement joins TRBV12-3 or TRBV12-4 to TRBJ2-5; 7 positions match TRBD1. This CDR3 spans 13 amino acids. V shed 4 bases and J 5 bases; nucleotides not matched to a gene: 4. The DNA of the CDR3 is TGTGCCAGCAGTTCGGGACAGAGGGAGACCCAGTACTTC. Encoded protein: CASSSGQRETQYF.

The V call is TRBV15, the J call TRBJ2-1; 12 bases are a match to TRBD2. This CDR3 has 18 amino acids. Germline assignment: CDR1 LNHNV and CDR2 YYDKDF (reference sequence). V trimming: 0 bases; J trimming: 10 bases; junction bases outside the gene matches: 13. CDR3 bases: TGTGCCACCAGCAGAGAAATCGCGACTAGCGGGAGTGGTAGGGAGCAGTTCTTC. Its protein is CATSREIATSGSGREQFF. Filled out from reference TRBV15 and TRBJ2-1, the complete variable domain reads DAMVIQNPRYQVTQFGKPVTLSCSQTLNHNVMYWYQQKSSQAPKLLFHYYDKDFNNEADTPDNFQSRRPNTSFCFLDIRSPGLGDTAMYLCATSREIATSGSGREQFFGPGTRLTVL.

The CDR3: CASSDPGLAGGPNEQYV. CDR3 DNA: TGTGCCAGCAGTGATCCCGGACTAGCGGGAGGGCCTAACGAGCAGTACGTC. The rearrangement uses TRBV6-1 and TRBJ2-7; 15 bases map to TRBD2. This CDR3 spans 17 amino acids. Trimming removed 3 bases from V and 5 bases from J; junction bases left unmatched: 8. Germline CDR1 reads MNHNS; CDR2 reads SASEGT.

V is TRBV6-1 and J is TRBJ1-6; D is ambiguous. V was pared by 0 bases and J by 5 bases, with 8 bases between. Germline-derived CDR1 and CDR2 are MNHNS and SASEGT. The CDR3 is 15 amino acids. The CDR3 spells CASSEALRNNSPLHF. The CDR3 DNA reads as TGTGCCAGCAGTGAAGCGCTCAGAAATAATTCACCCCTCCACTTT.

This clone was detected only once. The rearrangement uses TRBV5-1 and TRBJ2-7; 11 bases are shared with TRBD2. This CDR3 spans 16 amino acids. The junction had 10 bases not matched to a gene; V was cut back by 2 bases and J by 6 bases. In germline, CDR1 is SGHRS, CDR2 YFSETQ. The CDR3 reads CASSFLAGGPVSEQYF. CDR3 bases: TGCGCCAGCAGCTTTTTAGCGGGAGGGCCCGTCTCCGAGCAGTACTTC.

This clone was counted once. The chain uses TRBV29-1 and TRBJ1-2, with a tentative D call TRBD1 (5 bases). V was clipped by 0 bases and J by 6 bases, with 20 bases between them. The CDR3 spans 16 residues. Germline CDR1 SQVTM, CDR2 ANQGSEA. The CDR3 loop reads CSVEDRGRATGDGYTF. In nucleotides, the CDR3 is TGCAGCGTTGAAGATCGAGGCAGGGCGACTGGAGATGGCTACACCTTC.

The chain couples TRBV19 to TRBJ2-3; possibly TRBD2 for D (6 bases). The CDR3 sequence is 14 residues long. Germline values: CDR1 LNHDA, CDR2 SQIVND (reference sequence). V lost 6 bases to trimming and J lost 2 bases, with 12 bases between them. CDR3 protein: CASRGGTYTDTQYF. The CDR3, as DNA: TGTGCCAGTAGAGGCGGGACTTACACAGATACGCAGTATTTT.

The CDR3 region has the DNA TGTGCCAGCACTTGGGGCGGTAGGGGGACCCAGTACTTC. Amino acids: CASTWGGRGTQYF. This sequence joins TRBV3-1 (or the pseudogene TRBV3-2) and TRBJ2-5; perhaps TRBD1 as D (5 bases). In germline, CDR1 is LGHDT, CDR2 YNNKEL (reference sequence). CDR3 size: 13 residues. V was cut by 7 bases and J by 7 bases, with 16 bases left in between.